This T cell receptor (beta chain) was observed in a study of blood T cell repertoires in COVID-19. About the research overall: From the United States, Italy and Spain came samples of acute and convalescent COVID-19.

The ends were cut back, 2 bases at V and 1 base at J, with 10 bases in the middle. In germline, CDR1 is SGHTA, CDR2 FQGNSA. CDR3 length: 15 residues. Data came from immunoSEQ multiplex PCR; TCRdb stores just in-frame clones and leaves some out. The repertoire has 45,000 or so clones, 87% of them found once; the top ten carry roughly 25%. Sequences were obtained from peripheral blood. The receptor was derived from a woman of 80 years or more in a cohort sampled during active or convalescent COVID-19. The genes are TRBV7-2 and TRBJ2-3, with D possibly being TRBD2 (5 bases). As DNA, the CDR3 is TGTGCCAGCAGCTTACGGCTAGCCCGCACAGATACGCAGTATTTT. This gives the protein CASSLRLARTDTQYF.